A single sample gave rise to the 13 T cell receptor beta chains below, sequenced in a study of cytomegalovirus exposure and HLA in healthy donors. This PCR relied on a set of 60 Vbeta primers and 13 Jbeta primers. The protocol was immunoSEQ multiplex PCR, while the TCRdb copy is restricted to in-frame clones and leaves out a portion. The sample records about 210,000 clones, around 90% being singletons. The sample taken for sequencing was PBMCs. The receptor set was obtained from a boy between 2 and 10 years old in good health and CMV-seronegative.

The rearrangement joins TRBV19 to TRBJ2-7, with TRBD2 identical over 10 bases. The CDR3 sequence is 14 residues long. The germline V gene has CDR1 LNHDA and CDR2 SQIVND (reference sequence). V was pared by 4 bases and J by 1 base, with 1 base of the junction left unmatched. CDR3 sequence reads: CASSRTSGSYEQYF. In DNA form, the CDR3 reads TGTGCCAGTAGTAGGACTAGCGGATCCTACGAGCAGTACTTC.

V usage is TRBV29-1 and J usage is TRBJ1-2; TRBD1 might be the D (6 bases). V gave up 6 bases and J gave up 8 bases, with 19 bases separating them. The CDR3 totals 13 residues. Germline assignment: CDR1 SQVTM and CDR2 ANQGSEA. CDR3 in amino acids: CSVAHRDPAGYTF. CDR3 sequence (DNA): TGCAGCGTCGCGCACAGGGACCCGGCGGGCTACACCTTC.

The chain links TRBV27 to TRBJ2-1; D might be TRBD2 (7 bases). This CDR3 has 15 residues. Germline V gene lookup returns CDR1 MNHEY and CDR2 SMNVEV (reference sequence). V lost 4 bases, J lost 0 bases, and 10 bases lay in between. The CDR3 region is CASSWGGASYNEQFF. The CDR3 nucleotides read TGTGCCAGCAGTTGGGGGGGGGCCTCCTACAATGAGCAGTTCTTC.

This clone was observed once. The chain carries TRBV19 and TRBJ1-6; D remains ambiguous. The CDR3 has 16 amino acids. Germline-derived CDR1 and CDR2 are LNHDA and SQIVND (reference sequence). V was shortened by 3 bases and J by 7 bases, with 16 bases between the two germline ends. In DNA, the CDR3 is TGTGCCAGTAGTATGGAACTAGGGATCTCGAATTCACCCCTCCACTTT. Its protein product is CASSMELGISNSPLHF. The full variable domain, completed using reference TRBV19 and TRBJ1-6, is DGGITQSPKYLFRKEGQNVTLSCEQNLNHDAMYWYRQDPGQGLRLIYYSQIVNDFQKGDIAEGYSVSREKKESFPLTVTSAQKNPTAFYLCASSMELGISNSPLHFGNGTRLTVT.

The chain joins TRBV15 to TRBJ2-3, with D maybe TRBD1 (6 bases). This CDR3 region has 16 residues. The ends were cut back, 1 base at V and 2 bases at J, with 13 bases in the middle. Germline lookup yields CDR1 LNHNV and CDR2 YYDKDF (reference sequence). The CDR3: CATSRVRGGSTDTQYF. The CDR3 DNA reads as TGTGCCACCAGCAGAGTCAGGGGTGGCTCCACAGATACGCAGTATTTT.

The CDR3 nucleotides are TGTGCCAGCAGCTTATCGACTGGATCATACAATGAGCAGTTCTTC. This encodes CASSLSTGSYNEQFF. This chain uses TRBV7-9 with TRBJ2-1, with D hard to call. CDR1 and CDR2 from the germline V gene are SEHNR and FQNEAQ (reference sequence). V shed 2 bases and J shed 4 bases, with 12 bases lying between them. The CDR3 totals 15 residues. Combining the CDR3 with reference TRBV7-9 and TRBJ2-1 gives the whole variable domain DTGVSQNPRHKITKRGQNVTFRCDPISEHNRLYWYRQTLGQGPEFLTYFQNEAQLEKSRLLSDRFSAERPKGSFSTLEIQRTEQGDSAMYLCASSLSTGSYNEQFFGPGTRLTVL.

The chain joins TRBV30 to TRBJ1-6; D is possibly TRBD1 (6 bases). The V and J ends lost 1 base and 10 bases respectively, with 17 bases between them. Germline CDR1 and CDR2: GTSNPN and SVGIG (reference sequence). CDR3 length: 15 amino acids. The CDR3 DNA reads TGTGCCTGGAGTGGCAGGGACACCTTAAGGTCACCCCTCCACTTT. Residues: CAWSGRDTLRSPLHF.

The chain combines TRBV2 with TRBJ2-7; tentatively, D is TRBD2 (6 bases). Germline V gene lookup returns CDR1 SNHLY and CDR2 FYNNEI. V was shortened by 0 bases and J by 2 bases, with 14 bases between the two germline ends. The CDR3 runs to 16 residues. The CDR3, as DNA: TGTGCCAGCAGTGAAGCCGCGGGGCCCAGTGCCTACGAGCAGTACTTC. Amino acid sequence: CASSEAAGPSAYEQYF.

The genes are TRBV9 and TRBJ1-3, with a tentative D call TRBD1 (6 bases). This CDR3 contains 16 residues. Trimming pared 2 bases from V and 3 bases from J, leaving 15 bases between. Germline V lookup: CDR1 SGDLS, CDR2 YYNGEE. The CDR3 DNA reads TGTGCCAGCAGCGTGGGTACAGGGCAGGGTGGAAACACCATATATTTT. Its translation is CASSVGTGQGGNTIYF. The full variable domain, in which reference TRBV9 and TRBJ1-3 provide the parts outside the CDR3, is DSGVTQTPKHLITATGQRVTLRCSPRSGDLSVYWYQQSLDQGLQFLIQYYNGEERAKGNILERFSAQQFPDLHSELNLSSLELGDSALYFCASSVGTGQGGNTIYFGEGSWLTVV.

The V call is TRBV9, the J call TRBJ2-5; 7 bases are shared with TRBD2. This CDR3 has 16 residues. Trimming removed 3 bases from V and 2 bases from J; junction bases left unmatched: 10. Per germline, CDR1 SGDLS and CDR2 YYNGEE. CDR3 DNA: TGTGCCAGCAGCGGATACAGCGGGGTTCTACAAGAGACCCAGTACTTC. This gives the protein CASSGYSGVLQETQYF.

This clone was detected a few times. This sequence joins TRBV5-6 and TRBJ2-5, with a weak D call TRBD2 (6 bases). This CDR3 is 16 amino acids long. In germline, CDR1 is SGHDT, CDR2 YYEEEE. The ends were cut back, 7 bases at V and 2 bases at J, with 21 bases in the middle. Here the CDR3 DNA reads TGTGCCAGCCAAGGAGGGGCATACCGCACTCAAGAGACCCAGTACTTC. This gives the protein CASQGGAYRTQETQYF. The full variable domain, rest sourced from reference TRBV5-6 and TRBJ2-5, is DAGVTQSPTHLIKTRGQQVTLRCSPKSGHDTVSWYQQALGQGPQFIFQYYEEEERQRGNFPDRFSGHQFPNYSSELNVNALLLGDSALYLCASQGGAYRTQETQYFGPGTRLLVL.

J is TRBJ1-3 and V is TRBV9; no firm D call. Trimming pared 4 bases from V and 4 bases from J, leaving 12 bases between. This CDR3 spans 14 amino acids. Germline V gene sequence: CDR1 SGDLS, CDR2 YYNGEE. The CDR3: CASSPLTGGNTIYF. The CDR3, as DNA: TGTGCCAGCAGCCCCCTTACGGGAGGAAACACCATATATTTT.

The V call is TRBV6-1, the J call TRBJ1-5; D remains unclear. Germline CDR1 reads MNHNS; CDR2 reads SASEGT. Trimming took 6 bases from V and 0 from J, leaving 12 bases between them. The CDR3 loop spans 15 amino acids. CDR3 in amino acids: CASRERGLSNQPQHF. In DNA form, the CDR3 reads TGTGCCAGCAGAGAGAGAGGACTTAGCAATCAGCCCCAGCATTTT.